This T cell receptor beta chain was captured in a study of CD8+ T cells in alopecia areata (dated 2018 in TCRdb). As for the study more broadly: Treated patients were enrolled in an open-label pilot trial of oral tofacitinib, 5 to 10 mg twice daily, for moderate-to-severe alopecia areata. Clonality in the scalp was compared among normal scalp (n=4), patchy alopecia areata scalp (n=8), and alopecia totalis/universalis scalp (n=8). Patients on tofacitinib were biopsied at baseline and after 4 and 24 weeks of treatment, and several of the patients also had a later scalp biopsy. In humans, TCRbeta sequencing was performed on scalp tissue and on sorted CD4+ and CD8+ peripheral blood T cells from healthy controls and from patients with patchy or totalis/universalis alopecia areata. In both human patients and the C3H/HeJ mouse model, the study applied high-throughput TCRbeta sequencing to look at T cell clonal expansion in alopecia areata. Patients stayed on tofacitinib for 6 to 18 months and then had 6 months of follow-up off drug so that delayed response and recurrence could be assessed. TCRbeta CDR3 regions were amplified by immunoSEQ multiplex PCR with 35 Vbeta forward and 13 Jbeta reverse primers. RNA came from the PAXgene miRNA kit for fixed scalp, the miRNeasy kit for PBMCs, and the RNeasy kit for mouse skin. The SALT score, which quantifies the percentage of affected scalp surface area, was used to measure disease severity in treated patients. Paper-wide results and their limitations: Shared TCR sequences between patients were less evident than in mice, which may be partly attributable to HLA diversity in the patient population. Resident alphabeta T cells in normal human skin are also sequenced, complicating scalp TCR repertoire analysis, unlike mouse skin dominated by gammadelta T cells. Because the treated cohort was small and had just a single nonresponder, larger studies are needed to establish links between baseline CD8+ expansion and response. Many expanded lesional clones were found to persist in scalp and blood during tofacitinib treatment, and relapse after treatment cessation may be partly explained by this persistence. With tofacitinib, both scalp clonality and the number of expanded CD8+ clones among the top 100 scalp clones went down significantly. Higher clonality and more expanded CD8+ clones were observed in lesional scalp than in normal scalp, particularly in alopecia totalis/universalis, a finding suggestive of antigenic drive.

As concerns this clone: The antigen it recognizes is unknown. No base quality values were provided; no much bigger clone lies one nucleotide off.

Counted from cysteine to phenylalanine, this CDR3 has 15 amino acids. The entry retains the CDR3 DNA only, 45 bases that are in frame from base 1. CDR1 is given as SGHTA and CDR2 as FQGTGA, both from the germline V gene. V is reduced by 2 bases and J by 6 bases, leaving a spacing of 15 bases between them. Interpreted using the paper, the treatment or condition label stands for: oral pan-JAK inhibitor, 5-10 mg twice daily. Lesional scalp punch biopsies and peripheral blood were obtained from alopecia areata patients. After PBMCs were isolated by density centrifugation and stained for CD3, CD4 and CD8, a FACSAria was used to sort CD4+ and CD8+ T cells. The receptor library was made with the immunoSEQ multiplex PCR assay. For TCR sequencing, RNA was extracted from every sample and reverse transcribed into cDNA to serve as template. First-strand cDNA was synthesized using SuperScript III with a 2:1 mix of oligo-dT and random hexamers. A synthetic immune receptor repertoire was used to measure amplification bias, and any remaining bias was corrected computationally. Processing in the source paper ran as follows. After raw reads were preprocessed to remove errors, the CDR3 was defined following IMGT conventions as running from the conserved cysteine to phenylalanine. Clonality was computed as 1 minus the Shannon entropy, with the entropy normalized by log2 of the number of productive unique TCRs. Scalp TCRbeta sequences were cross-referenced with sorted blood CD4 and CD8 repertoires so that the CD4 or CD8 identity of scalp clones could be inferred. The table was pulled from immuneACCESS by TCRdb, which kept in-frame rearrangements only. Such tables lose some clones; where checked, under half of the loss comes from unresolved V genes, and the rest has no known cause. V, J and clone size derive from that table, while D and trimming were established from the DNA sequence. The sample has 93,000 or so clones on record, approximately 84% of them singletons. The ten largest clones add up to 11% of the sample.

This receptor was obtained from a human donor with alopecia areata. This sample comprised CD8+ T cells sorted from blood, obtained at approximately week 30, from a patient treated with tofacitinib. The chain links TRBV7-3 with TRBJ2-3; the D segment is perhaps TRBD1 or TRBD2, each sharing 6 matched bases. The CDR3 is CASSLDGGGWDTQYF. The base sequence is TGTGCCAGCAGCTTAGACGGGGGCGGATGGGATACGCAGTATTTT.